The following is a TCR beta chain sequence with its context. The germline CDR1 and CDR2 sequences are MDHEN and SYDVKM. V lost 6 bases and J lost 5; bases outside the gene matches: 8. The CDR3 consists of 16 residues. This entry comes from a study of blood T cell repertoires in COVID-19. The wider study: Sites in the United States, Italy and Spain provided acute and convalescent COVID-19 samples. In each case, the material was cDNA or gDNA derived from T cells, B-cell-depleted T cells, or PBMCs.

Authors' analysis steps: Reference gene primer amplification gave estimated nucleated cell counts. The data were produced by immunoSEQ multiplex PCR, yet TCRdb's version contains in-frame clones alone and is incomplete. The V and J calls and clone size are taken from that table; D and trimming were inferred from the DNA. The table has fewer than 250,000 clones, around 86% seen once. This clonotype was obtained from a woman in her 50s with acute COVID-19. Sequencing used PBMCs or T cells enriched from blood (not recorded which). This chain uses TRBV28 with TRBJ1-4, with TRBD1 matching over 11 bases. The CDR3 is CASSGQGARENEKLFF. DNA for the CDR3: TGTGCCAGCAGCGGACAGGGGGCGAGGGAAAATGAAAAACTGTTTTTT.